These 8 T cell receptor beta chains were all obtained from the same sample, sequenced in a study of STAT5B mutations in CD4+ large granular lymphocyte leukemia (dated by TCRdb to between 2021 and 2023). Receptor libraries were prepared by the immunoSEQ multiplex PCR assay. In TCRdb, the immuneACCESS table is reduced to in-frame sequences with V and J assigned. These tables do not hold every clone; where another copy was compared, an unresolved V gene accounts for under half, and the others remain unexplained. Here the sample has fewer than 40,000 clones; 78% occur a single time. 2% to 3% of the sample rests with the top ten. Sequencing input: CD4+ T cells from blood buffy coats. Receptor source: a human donor in good health.

This chain connects TRBV6-1 to TRBJ2-7; D remains ambiguous. This CDR3 is 15 amino acids long. V was cut by 6 bases and J by 0 bases, with 15 bases left in between. The V gene's germline CDR1 is MNHNS and CDR2 SASEGT. The CDR3 loop is CASRQDHADSYEQYF. The CDR3 nucleotides are TGTGCCAGCAGACAAGACCACGCCGACTCCTACGAGCAGTACTTC.

The chain joins TRBV6-1 to TRBJ2-1; no clear D. The V gene lost 4 bases and the J gene lost 3 bases, with 4 bases spanning the gap. Germline-derived CDR1 and CDR2 are MNHNS and SASEGT. The CDR3 has 12 residues. CDR3 in DNA: TGTGCCAGCAGTGGATACTACAATGAGCAGTTCTTC. Amino acid sequence: CASSGYYNEQFF.

The genes are TRBV5-8 and TRBJ2-3; 10 nucleotides agree with TRBD1. Germline assignment: CDR1 SGHTS and CDR2 YDEGEE. With 4 bases clipped from V and 5 bases from J, the junction kept 7 bases outside the gene matches. The CDR3 has 15 amino acids. CDR3 DNA: TGTGCCAGCAGCCTCAGACAGGGGGCTTTAGATACGCAGTATTTT. This sequence encodes CASSLRQGALDTQYF.

This clone was seen more than once but under ten times. The chain combines TRBV6-6 with TRBJ1-1; D is unclear. The V end lost 5 bases, the J end lost 2 bases, and 6 bases lay between the germline ends. The length of the CDR3 is 12 residues. Germline V gives CDR1 MNHNY, CDR2 SVGAGI (reference sequence). The CDR3 sequence is CASSRFNTEAFF. The CDR3 region has the DNA TGTGCCAGCAGTCGGTTTAACACTGAAGCTTTCTTT.

The chain is built from TRBV4-1 and TRBJ2-5; the D gene could be TRBD1 or TRBD2 (5 bases each). V lost 1 base and J 5 bases, leaving 14 bases between the germline ends. Germline V gene data show CDR1 as MGHRA and CDR2 as YSYEKL. CDR3 size: 15 residues. CDR3 sequence: CASSQAVGEWETQYF. DNA for the CDR3: TGCGCCAGCAGCCAAGCGGTGGGGGAGTGGGAGACCCAGTACTTC.

The chain is built from TRBV7-9 and TRBJ1-5; TRBD1 matches 10 bases. Germline values: CDR1 SEHNR, CDR2 FQNEAQ (reference sequence). CDR3 length: 17 amino acids. V shed 4 bases, J shed 5 bases, and the junction held 11 bases outside the gene matches. The CDR3 DNA sequence: TGTGCCAGCAGCTCGGGCCGGGGAGGGACAGGGGATCAGCCCCAGCATTTT. Protein product: CASSSGRGGTGDQPQHF.

This chain links TRBV12-5 with TRBJ2-7; 13 bases match TRBD2. The CDR3 is made up of 19 amino acids. Trimming took 5 bases from V and 1 from J; bases not matched to a gene: 14. Germline CDR1 and CDR2: LGHNT and FRNRAP. CDR3 region: CASGANLTSGGAGSYEQYF. CDR3 nucleotides: TGTGCTAGTGGTGCCAACCTCACTAGCGGGGGGGCCGGTTCCTACGAGCAGTACTTC.

The CDR3 loop is CASSPGLAGTDTQYF. CDR3 nucleotide sequence: TGTGCCAGCAGCCCGGGACTAGCGGGGACAGATACGCAGTATTTT. The chain recombines TRBV11-2 with TRBJ2-3; 13 nucleotides agree with TRBD2. CDR3 length equals 15 residues. Germline V gene sequence: CDR1 SGHAT, CDR2 FQNNGV. V lost 5 bases to trimming and J lost 3 bases; unmatched junction nucleotides: 2.